This T cell receptor (beta chain) was obtained from a study of blood T cell repertoires in COVID-19. As for the study in general: Samples came from the United States, Italy and Spain, spanning acute and convalescent COVID-19. The cDNA or gDNA used as material had been derived from T cells, B-cell-depleted T cells, or PBMCs.

Profiling relied on immunoSEQ multiplex PCR, and the TCRdb table lists in-frame clones only, not all of them. Of a few hundred thousand clones in the sample, 91% were seen once. CDR1 is MNHEY, CDR2 SVGAGI, per germline. With 2 bases removed from V and 7 bases from J, the gap between germline ends came to 12 bases. The CDR3 has 14 residues. Participants were aged about 18 to 100 years from about two dozen US areas. Within 2 weeks before study entry, exposed participants met a COVID-19 case. The clonotype was recovered from a woman aged 40 to 50 who had been exposed to COVID-19. The specimen was PBMCs or T cells enriched from blood (not recorded which). The chain links TRBV6-5 to TRBJ1-3; no clear D gene. CDR3 nucleotide sequence: TGTGCCAGCAGTTACGACGACTCGCGGAACACCATATATTTT. Amino acid sequence: CASSYDDSRNTIYF.